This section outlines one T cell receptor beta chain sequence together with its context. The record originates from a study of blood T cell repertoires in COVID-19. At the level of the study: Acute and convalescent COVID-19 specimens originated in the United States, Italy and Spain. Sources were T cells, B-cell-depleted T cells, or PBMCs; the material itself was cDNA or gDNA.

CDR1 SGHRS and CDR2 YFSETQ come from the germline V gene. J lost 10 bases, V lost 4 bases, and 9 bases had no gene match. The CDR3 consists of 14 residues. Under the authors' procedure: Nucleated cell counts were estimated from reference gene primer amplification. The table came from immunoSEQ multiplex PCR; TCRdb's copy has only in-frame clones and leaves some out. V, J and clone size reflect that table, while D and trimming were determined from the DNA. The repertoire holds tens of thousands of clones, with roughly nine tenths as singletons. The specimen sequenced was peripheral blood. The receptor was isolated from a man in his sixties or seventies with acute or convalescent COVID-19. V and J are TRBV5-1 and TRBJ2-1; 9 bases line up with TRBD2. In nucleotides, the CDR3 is TGCGCCAGCAGCATTAGCGGGAGCTTGGACGAGCAGTTCTTC. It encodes CASSISGSLDEQFF.